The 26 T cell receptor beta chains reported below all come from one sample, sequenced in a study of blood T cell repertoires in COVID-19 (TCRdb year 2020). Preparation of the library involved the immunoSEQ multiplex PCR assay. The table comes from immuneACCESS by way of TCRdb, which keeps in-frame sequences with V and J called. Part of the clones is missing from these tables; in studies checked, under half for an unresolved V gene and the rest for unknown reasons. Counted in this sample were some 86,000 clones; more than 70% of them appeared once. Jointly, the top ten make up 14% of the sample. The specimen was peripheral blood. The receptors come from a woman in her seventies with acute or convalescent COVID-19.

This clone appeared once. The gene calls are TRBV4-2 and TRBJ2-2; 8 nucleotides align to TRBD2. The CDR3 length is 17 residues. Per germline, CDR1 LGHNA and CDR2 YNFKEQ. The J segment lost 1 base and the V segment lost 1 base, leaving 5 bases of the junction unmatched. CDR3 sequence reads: CASSQASGGRNTGELFF. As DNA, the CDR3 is TGTGCCAGCAGCCAAGCAAGCGGGGGAAGGAACACCGGGGAGCTGTTTTTT.

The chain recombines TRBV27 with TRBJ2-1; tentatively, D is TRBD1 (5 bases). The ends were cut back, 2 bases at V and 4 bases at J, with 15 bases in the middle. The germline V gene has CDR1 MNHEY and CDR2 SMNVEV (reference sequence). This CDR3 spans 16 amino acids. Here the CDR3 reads CASSLIRRVYYNEQFF. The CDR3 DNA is TGTGCCAGCAGTTTAATCCGCAGGGTGTATTACAATGAGCAGTTCTTC.

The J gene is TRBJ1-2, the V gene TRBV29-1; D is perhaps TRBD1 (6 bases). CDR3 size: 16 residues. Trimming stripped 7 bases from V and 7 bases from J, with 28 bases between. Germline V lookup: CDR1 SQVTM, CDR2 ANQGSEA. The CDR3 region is CSALGHRVELRGGYTF. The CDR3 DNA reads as TGCAGCGCCCTGGGGCACAGGGTAGAATTGAGGGGTGGCTACACCTTC.

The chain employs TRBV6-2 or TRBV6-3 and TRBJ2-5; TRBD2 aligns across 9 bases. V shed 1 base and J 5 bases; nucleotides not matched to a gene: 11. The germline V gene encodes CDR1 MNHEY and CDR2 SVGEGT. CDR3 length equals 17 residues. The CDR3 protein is CASSYFPLEREVETQYF. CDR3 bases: TGTGCCAGCAGTTACTTTCCCCTCGAGCGGGAGGTCGAGACCCAGTACTTC.

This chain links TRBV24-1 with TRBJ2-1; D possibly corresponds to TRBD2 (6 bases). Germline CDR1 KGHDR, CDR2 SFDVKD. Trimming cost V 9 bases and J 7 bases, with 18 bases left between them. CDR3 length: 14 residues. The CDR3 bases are TGTGCCACCGCAGGACTATCTAAATGGAATGAGCAGTTCTTC. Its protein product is CATAGLSKWNEQFF.

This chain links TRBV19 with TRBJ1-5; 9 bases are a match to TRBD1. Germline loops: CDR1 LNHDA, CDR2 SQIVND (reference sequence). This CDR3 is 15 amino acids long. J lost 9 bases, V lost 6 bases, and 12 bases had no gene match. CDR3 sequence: CASRGRDRAERPQHF. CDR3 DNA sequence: TGTGCCAGTAGGGGCCGGGACAGGGCCGAACGGCCCCAGCATTTT.

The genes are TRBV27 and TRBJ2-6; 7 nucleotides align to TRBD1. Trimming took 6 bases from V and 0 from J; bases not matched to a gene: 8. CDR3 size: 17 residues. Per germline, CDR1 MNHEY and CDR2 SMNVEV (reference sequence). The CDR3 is CASRTRDSASGANVLTF. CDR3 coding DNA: TGTGCCAGCAGAACCCGGGACAGCGCCTCTGGGGCCAACGTCCTGACTTTC.

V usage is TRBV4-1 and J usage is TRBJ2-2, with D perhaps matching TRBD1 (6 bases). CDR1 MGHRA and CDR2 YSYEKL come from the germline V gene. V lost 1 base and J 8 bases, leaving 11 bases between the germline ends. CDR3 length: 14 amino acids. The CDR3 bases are TGCGCCAGCAGCCAAGTCGCCGGGACAGGGGAGCTGTTTTTT. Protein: CASSQVAGTGELFF.

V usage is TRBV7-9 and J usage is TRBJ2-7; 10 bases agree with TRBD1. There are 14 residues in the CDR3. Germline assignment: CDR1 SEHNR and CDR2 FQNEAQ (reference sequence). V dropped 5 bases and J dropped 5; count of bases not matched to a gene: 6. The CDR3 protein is CASSDRDRGHEQYV. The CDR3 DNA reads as TGTGCCAGCAGCGACCGGGACAGGGGTCACGAGCAGTACGTC.

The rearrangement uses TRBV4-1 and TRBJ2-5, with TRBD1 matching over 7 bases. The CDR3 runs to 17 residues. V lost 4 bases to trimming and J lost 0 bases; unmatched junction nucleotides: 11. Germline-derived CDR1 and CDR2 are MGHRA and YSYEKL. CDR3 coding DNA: TGCGCCAGCAGCCCCCTGACCACAGGGGATTACCAAGAGACCCAGTACTTC. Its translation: CASSPLTTGDYQETQYF.

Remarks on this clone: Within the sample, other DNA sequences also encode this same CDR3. CDR3 nucleotides: TGTGCCAGCAGTCGGACAGGACTTTATGGCTACACCTTC. Protein: CASSRTGLYGYTF. J is TRBJ1-2 and V is TRBV6-5; TRBD1 aligns across 7 bases. The J segment lost 5 bases and the V segment lost 5 bases, leaving 5 bases of the junction unmatched. The length of the CDR3 is 13 residues. CDR1 MNHEY and CDR2 SVGAGI come from the germline V gene.

As DNA, the CDR3 is TGCGCCAGCAGCTTGGCCGGGGGGCCCACTGAAGCTTTCTTT. Translated, it gives CASSLAGGPTEAFF. V gene TRBV5-1 combines with J gene TRBJ1-1; possibly TRBD1 for D (6 bases). CDR3 length: 14 residues. V was trimmed by 0 bases and J by 4 bases, leaving 10 bases between them. Germline loops: CDR1 SGHRS, CDR2 YFSETQ. Full variable domain (outside the CDR3, taken from reference TRBV5-1 and TRBJ1-1): KAGVTQTPRYLIKTRGQQVTLSCSPISGHRSVSWYQQTPGQGLQFLFEYFSETQRNKGNFPGRFSGRQFSNSRSEMNVSTLELGDSALYLCASSLAGGPTEAFFGQGTRLTVV.

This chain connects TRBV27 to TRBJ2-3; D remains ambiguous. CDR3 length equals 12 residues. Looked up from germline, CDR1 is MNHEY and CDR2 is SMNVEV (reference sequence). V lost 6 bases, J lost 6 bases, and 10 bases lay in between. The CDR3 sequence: CASSWALDTQYF. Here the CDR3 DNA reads TGTGCCAGCAGCTGGGCTTTGGATACGCAGTATTTT.

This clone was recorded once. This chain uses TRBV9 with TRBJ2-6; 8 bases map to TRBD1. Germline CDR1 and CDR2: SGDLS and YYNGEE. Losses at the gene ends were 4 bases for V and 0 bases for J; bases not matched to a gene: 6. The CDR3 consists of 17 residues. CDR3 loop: CASSKGQELSGANVLTF. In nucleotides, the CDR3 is TGTGCCAGCAGCAAGGGACAGGAGCTCTCTGGGGCCAACGTCCTGACTTTC.

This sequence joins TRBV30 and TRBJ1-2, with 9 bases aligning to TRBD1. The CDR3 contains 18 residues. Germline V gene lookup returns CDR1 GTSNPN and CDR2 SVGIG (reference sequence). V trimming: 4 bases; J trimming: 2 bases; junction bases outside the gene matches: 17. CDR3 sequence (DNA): TGTGCCTGGACATACCGGGACAGGGCTCGAGGCGCCAACTATGGCTACACCTTC. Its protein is CAWTYRDRARGANYGYTF. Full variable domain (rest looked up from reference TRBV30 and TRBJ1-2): SQTIHQWPATLVQPVGSPLSLECTVEGTSNPNLYWYRQAAGRGLQLLFYSVGIGQISSEVPQNLSASRPQDRQFILSSKKLLLSDSGFYLCAWTYRDRARGANYGYTFGSGTRLTVV.

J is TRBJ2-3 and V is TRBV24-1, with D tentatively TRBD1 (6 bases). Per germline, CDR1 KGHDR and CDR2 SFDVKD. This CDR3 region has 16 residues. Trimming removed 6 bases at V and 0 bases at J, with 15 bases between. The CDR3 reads CATSTLGQGSTDTQYF. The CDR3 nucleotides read TGTGCCACCAGTACGTTAGGGCAGGGGAGCACAGATACGCAGTATTTT.

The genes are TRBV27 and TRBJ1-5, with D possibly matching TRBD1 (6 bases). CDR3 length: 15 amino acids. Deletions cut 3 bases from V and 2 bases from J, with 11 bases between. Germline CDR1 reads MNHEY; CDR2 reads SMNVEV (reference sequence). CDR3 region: CASSFQGQRNQPQHF. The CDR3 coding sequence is TGTGCCAGCAGTTTCCAGGGACAACGCAATCAGCCCCAGCATTTT.

The CDR3 DNA reads TGTGCCAGCAGCCCCAGGGGGCGGACCCAGCCCCAGCATTTT. It specifies CASSPRGRTQPQHF. The rearrangement joins TRBV6-5 to TRBJ1-5; 8 nucleotides match TRBD1. The CDR3 runs 14 residues. Germline CDR1 and CDR2: MNHEY and SVGAGI. V was clipped by 6 bases and J by 7 bases; unmatched bases: 8.

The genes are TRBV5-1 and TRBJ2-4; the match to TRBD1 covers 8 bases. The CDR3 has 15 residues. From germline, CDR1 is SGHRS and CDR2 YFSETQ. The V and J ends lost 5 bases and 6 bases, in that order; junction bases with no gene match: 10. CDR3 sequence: CASRPGTGGGNIQYF. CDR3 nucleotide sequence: TGCGCCAGCAGACCCGGGACAGGAGGCGGAAACATTCAGTACTTC.

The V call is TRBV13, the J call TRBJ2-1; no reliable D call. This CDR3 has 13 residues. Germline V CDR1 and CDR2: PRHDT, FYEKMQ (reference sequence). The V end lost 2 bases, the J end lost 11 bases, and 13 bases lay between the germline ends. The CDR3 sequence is CASSLSLTVKQFF. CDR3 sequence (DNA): TGTGCCAGCAGCTTAAGCCTCACCGTGAAGCAGTTCTTC.

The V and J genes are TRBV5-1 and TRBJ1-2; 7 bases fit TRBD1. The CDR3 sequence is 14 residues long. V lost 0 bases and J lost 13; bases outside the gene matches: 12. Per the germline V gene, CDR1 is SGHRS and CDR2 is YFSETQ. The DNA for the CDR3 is TGCGCCAGCAGCTTGGCAGGGACAGCCCGGGTTACCACCTTC. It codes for CASSLAGTARVTTF.

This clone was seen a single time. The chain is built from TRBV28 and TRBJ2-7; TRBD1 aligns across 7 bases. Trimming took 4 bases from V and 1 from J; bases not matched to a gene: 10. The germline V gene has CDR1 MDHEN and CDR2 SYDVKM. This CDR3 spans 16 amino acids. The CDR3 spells CASSSPQPGQSYEQYV. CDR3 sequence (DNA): TGTGCCAGCAGTTCCCCCCAACCGGGACAGTCCTACGAGCAGTACGTC.

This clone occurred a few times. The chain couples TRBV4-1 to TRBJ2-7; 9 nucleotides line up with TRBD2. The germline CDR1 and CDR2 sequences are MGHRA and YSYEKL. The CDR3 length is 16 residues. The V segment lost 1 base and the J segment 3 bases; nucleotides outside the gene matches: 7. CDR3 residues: CASSQAPSGRLYEQYV. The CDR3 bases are TGCGCCAGCAGCCAAGCTCCCAGCGGGAGGCTCTACGAGCAGTACGTC.

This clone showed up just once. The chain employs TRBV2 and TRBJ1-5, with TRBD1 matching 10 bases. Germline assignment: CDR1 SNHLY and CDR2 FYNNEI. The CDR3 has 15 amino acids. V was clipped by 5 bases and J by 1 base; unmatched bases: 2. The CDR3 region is CASSRTGGSNQPQHF. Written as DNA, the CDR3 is TGTGCCAGCAGTCGGACAGGGGGGAGCAATCAGCCCCAGCATTTT.

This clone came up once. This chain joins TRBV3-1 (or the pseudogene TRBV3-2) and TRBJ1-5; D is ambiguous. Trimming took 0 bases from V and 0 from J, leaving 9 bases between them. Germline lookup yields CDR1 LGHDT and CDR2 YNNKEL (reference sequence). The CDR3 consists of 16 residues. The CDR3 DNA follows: TGTGCCAGCAGCCAAGACCTCGGGTATAGCAATCAGCCCCAGCATTTT. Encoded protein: CASSQDLGYSNQPQHF.

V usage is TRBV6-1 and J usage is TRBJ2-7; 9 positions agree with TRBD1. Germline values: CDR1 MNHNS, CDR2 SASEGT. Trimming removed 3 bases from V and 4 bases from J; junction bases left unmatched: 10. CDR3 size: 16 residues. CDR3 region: CASSDKPTTGGYEQYV. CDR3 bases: TGTGCCAGCAGTGATAAACCGACGACAGGGGGATACGAGCAGTACGTC.